This T cell receptor beta chain was profiled in a study of cytomegalovirus exposure and HLA in healthy donors. Across the study: Prior work identified under 130 million unique TCR beta sequences in some 200 million T cells.

With 60 Vbeta and 13 Jbeta primers, the PCR was carried out. Measured with immunoSEQ multiplex PCR; TCRdb has only the in-frame clones, and not every one. The repertoire holds under 200,000 clones, with around 85% as singletons. This clone was recorded only once. What it binds is not known. Germline-derived CDR1 and CDR2 are SGHVS and FQNEAQ. V gave up 3 bases and J gave up 6 bases, with 9 bases separating them. This CDR3 has 13 amino acids. Study-level findings and limits: It was about 150 TCR beta chains that were listed as cytomegalovirus-associated. Among TCR sequences, most were rare, though some public TCRs appeared in many donors.

The material sequenced was PBMCs. V gene TRBV7-8 combines with J gene TRBJ1-5, with D possibly TRBD1 on 6 matching bases. The source of this sequence is a man aged 35 to 55 in good health and CMV-seropositive. CDR3: CASSFLQGQPQHF. The CDR3 DNA sequence: TGTGCCAGCAGCTTTTTACAGGGTCAGCCCCAGCATTTT. The complete variable domain, with remaining parts taken from reference TRBV7-8 and TRBJ1-5, reads GAGVSQSPRYKVAKRGQDVALRCDPISGHVSLFWYQQALGQGPEFLTYFQNEAQLDKSGLPSDRFFAERPEGSVSTLKIQRTQQEDSAVYLCASSFLQGQPQHFGDGTRLSIL.